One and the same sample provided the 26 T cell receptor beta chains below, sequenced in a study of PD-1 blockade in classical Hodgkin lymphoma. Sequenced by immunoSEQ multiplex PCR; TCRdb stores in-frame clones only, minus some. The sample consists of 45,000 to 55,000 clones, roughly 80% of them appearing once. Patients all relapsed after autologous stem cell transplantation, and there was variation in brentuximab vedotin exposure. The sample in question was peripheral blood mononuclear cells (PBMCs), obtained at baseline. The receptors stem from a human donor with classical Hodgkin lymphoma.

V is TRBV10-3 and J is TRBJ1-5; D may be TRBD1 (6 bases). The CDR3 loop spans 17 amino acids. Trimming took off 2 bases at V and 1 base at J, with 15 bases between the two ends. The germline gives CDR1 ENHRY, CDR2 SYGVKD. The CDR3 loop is CAISETWRGGSNQPQHF. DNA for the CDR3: TGTGCCATCAGTGAGACGTGGAGGGGGGGAAGCAATCAGCCCCAGCATTTT.

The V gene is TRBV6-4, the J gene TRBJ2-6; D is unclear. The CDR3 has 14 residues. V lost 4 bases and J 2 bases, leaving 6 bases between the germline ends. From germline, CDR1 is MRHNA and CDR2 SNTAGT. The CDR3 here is CASSVSPGANVLTF. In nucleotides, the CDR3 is TGTGCCAGCAGTGTGTCGCCTGGGGCCAACGTCCTGACTTTC.

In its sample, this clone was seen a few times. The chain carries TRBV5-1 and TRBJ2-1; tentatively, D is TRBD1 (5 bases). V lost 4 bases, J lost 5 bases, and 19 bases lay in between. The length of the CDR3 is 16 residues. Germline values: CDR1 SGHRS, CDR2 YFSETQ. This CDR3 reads CASSVTGASLNNEQFF. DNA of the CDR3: TGCGCCAGCAGCGTAACAGGAGCATCGTTAAACAATGAGCAGTTCTTC.

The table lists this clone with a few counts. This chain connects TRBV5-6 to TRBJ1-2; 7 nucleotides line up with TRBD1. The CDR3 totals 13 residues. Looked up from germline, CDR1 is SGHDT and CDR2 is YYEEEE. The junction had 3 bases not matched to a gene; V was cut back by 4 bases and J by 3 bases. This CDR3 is CASSGTGDYGYTF. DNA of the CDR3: TGTGCCAGCAGCGGTACAGGGGACTATGGCTACACCTTC.

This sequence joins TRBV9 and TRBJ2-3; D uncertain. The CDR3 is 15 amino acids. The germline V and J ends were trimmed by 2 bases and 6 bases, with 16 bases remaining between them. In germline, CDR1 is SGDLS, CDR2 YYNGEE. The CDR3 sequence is CASSVAPRLGDTQYF. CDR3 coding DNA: TGTGCCAGCAGCGTGGCCCCACGATTAGGGGATACGCAGTATTTT.

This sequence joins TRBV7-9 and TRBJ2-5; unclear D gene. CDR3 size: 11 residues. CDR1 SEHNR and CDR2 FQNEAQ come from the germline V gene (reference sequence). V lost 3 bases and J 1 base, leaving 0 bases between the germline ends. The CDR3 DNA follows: TGTGCCAGCAGCTTCCAAGAGACCCAGTACTTC. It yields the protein CASSFQETQYF.

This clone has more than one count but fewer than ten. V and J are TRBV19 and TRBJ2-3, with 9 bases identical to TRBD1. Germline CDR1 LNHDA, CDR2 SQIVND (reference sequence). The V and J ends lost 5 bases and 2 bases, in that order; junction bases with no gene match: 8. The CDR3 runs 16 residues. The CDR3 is CASSSWTGADTDTQYF. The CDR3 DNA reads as TGTGCCAGTAGTTCTTGGACAGGGGCCGACACAGATACGCAGTATTTT.

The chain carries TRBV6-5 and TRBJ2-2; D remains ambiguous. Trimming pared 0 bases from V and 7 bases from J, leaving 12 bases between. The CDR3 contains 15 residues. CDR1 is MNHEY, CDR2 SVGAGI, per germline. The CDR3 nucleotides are TGTGCCAGCAGTTACTCGATTACCTTCATCGGGGAGCTGTTTTTT. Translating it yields CASSYSITFIGELFF.

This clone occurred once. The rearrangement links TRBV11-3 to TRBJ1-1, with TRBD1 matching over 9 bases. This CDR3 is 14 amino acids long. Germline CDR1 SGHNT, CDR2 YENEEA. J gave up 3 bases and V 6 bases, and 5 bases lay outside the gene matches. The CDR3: CASRPGQGDTEAFF. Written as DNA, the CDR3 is TGTGCCAGCAGGCCGGGACAGGGTGACACTGAAGCTTTCTTT.

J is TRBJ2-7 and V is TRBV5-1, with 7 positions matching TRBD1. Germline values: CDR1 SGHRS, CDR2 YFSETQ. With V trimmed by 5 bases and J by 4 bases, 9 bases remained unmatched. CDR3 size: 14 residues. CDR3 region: CASRSGQRAYEQYF. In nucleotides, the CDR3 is TGCGCCAGCAGGTCGGGACAGCGCGCGTACGAGCAGTACTTC. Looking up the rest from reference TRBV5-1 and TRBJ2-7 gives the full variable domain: KAGVTQTPRYLIKTRGQQVTLSCSPISGHRSVSWYQQTPGQGLQFLFEYFSETQRNKGNFPGRFSGRQFSNSRSEMNVSTLELGDSALYLCASRSGQRAYEQYFGPGTRLTVT.

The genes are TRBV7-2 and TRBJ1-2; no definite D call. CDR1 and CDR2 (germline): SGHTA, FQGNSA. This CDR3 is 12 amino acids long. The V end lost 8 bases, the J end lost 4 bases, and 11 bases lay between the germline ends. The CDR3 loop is CASGEPGYGYTF. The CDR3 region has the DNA TGTGCCAGCGGGGAACCGGGCTATGGCTACACCTTC.

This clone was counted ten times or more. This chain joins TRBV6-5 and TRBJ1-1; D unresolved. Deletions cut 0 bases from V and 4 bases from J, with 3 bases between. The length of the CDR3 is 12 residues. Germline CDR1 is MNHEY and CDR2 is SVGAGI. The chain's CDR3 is CASSYSSTEAFF. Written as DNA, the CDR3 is TGTGCCAGCAGTTACTCGTCCACTGAAGCTTTCTTT.

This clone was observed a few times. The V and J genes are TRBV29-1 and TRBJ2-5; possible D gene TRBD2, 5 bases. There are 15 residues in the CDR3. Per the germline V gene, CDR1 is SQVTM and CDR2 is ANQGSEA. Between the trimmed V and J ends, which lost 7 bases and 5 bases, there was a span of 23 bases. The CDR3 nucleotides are TGCAGCGCCGAAATCGGTGAGAGGGCTGCGGAGACCCAGTACTTC. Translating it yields CSAEIGERAAETQYF. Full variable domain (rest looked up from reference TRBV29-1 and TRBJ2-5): SAVISQKPSRDICQRGTSLTIQCQVDSQVTMMFWYRQQPGQSLTLIATANQGSEATYESGFVIDKFPISRPNLTFSTLTVSNMSPEDSSIYLCSAEIGERAAETQYFGPGTRLLVL.

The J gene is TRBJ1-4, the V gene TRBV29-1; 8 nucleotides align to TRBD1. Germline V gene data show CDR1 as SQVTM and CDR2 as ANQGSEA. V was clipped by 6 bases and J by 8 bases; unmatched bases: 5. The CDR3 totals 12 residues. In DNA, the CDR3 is TGCAGCGTACCCGACAGGGGCGAAAAACTGTTTTTT. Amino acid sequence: CSVPDRGEKLFF. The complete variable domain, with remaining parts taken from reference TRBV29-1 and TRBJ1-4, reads SAVISQKPSRDICQRGTSLTIQCQVDSQVTMMFWYRQQPGQSLTLIATANQGSEATYESGFVIDKFPISRPNLTFSTLTVSNMSPEDSSIYLCSVPDRGEKLFFGSGTQLSVL.

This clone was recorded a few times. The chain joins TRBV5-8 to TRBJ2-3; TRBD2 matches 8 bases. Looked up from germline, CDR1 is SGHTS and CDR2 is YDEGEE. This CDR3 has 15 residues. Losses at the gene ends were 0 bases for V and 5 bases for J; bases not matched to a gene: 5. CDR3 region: CASSLGGGLGDTQYF. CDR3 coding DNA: TGTGCCAGCAGCTTGGGCGGGGGGCTAGGAGATACGCAGTATTTT.

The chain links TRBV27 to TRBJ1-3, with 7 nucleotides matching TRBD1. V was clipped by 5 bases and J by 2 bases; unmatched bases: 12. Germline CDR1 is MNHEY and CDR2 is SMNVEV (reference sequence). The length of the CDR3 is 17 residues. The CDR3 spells CASSPLDRVGPGNTIYF. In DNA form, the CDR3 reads TGTGCCAGCAGTCCCCTCGACAGGGTTGGTCCTGGAAACACCATATATTTT.

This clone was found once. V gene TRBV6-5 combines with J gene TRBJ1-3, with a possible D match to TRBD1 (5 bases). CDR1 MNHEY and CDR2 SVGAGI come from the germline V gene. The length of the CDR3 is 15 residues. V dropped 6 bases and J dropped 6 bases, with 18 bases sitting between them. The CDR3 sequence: CASSSDPPRENTIYF. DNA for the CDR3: TGTGCCAGCAGCAGCGACCCACCCAGGGAAAACACCATATATTTT.

Here the CDR3 DNA reads TGCAGCGTTGAAGGGGAAGCCAAAAACATTCAGTACTTC. It is translated as CSVEGEAKNIQYF. This chain connects TRBV29-1 to TRBJ2-4; no definite D call. Looked up from germline, CDR1 is SQVTM and CDR2 is ANQGSEA. Trimming stripped 1 base from V and 0 bases from J, with 4 bases between. This CDR3 spans 13 amino acids.

CDR3 in DNA: TGTGCCAGCAGTTTCGGGACTTCTAGCTCCTACGAGCAGTACGTC. As protein: CASSFGTSSSYEQYV. This chain links TRBV13 with TRBJ2-7, with D possibly matching TRBD2 (6 bases). V gave up 6 bases and J gave up 0 bases, with 15 bases separating them. CDR3 size: 15 residues. Germline V gene sequence: CDR1 PRHDT, CDR2 FYEKMQ (reference sequence).

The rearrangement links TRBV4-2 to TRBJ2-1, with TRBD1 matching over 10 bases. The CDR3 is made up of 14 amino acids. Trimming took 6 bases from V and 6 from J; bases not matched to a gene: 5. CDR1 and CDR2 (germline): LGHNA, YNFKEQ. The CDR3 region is CASSQDRGINEQFF. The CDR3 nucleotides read TGTGCCAGCAGTCAGGACAGGGGGATCAATGAGCAGTTCTTC.

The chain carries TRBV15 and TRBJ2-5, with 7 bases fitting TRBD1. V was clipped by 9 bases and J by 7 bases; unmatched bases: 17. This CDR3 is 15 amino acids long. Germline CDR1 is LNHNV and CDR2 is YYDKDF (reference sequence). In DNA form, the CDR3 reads TGTGCCACTATGCCGGGACAGAGATTTTCTGGGACCCAGTACTTC. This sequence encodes CATMPGQRFSGTQYF.

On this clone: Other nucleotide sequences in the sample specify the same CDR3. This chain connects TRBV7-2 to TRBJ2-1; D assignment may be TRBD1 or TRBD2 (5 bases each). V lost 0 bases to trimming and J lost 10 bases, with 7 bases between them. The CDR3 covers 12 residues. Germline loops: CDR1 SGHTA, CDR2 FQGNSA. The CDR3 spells CASSLAGTEQFF. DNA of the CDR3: TGTGCCAGCAGCTTAGCCGGGACCGAGCAGTTCTTC.

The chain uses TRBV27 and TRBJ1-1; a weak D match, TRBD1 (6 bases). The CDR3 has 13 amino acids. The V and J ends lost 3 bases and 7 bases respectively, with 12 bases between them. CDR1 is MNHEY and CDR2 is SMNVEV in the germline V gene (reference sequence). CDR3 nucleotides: TGTGCCAGCAGTTTTGGGGGGGCGGTTGAAGCTTTCTTT. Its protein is CASSFGGAVEAFF.

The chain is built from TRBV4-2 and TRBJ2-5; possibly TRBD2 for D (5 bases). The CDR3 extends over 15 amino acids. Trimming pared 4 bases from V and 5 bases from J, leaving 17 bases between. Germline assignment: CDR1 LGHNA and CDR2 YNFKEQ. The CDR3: CASSPIGRARETQYF. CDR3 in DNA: TGTGCCAGCAGCCCGATCGGGCGGGCCAGGGAGACCCAGTACTTC.

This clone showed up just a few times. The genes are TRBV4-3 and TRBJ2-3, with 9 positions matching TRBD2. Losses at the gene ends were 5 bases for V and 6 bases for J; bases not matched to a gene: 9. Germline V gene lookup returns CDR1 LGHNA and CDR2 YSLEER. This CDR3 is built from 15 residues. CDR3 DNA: TGCGCCAGCAGCATTAGCGGGGGTCTATGGGATACGCAGTATTTT. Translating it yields CASSISGGLWDTQYF.

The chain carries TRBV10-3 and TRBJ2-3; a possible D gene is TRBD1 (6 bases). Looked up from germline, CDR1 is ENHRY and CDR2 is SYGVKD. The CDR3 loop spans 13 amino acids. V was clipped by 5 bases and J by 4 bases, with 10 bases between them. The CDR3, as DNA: TGTGCCATCAGTACCAAGGGGGCAGATACGCAGTATTTT. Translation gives CAISTKGADTQYF.